These T cell receptor beta chains were read from a single sample in a study of cytomegalovirus exposure and HLA in healthy donors. Some clones are missing from TCRdb's copy, which holds only in-frame ones; the method was immunoSEQ multiplex PCR. Of around 78,000 clones listed, around 80% are singletons. Sample: PBMCs. The receptor source for this set is a male donor in good health and CMV-seronegative. Both conserved end residues are part of each CDR3. D genes are given only for firm matches. A row's size may be missing; if present it is once, few, many or a size class.

d_call,cdr3_length,clone_size,v_call,j_call,cdr3_aa,cdr3_nt
TRBD1,16,.,TRBV5-1,TRBJ2-7,CASSSGLTGLTYEQYF,TGCGCCAGCAGCTCCGGATTGACAGGGCTGACCTACGAGCAGTACTTC
TRBD2,22,.,TRBV7-8,TRBJ2-5,CASSRKISSFLAGVEVGETQYF,TGTGCCAGCAGCCGAAAAATCAGTAGTTTCCTAGCGGGGGTGGAGGTTGGAGAGACCCAGTACTTC
TRBD2,17,.,TRBV9,TRBJ2-1,CASSSQGLAGEFNEQFF,TGTGCCAGCAGCTCACAAGGACTAGCGGGAGAATTCAATGAGCAGTTCTTC
.,14,.,TRBV30,TRBJ1-2,CAWSVMGGTYGYTF,TGTGCCTGGAGTGTAATGGGCGGGACCTATGGCTACACCTTC
TRBD1,15,.,TRBV19,TRBJ1-2,CASSTTWTGPNGYTF,TGTGCCAGTAGTACGACCTGGACAGGGCCGAATGGCTACACCTTC
.,12,.,TRBV2,TRBJ2-3,CASSSGNQPQYF,TGTGCCAGCAGTTCAGGGAATCAGCCCCAGTATTTT
.,14,.,TRBV27,TRBJ2-1,CASSLSSLFNEQFF,TGTGCCAGCAGTTTATCGTCTTTGTTCAATGAGCAGTTCTTC
TRBD2,17,few,TRBV9,TRBJ2-6,CASSVTSGSSGANVLTF,TGTGCCAGCAGCGTAACTAGCGGGAGCTCTGGGGCCAACGTCCTGACTTTC
.,13,.,TRBV5-5,TRBJ1-1,CASSLVSNTEAFF,TGTGCCAGCAGCTTGGTCTCCAACACTGAAGCTTTCTTT
TRBD2,15,.,TRBV9,TRBJ2-1,CASSAYGTSGGEQFF,TGTGCCAGCAGCGCTTACGGGACTAGCGGGGGAGAGCAGTTCTTC
TRBD1,16,once,TRBV5-1,TRBJ1-1,CASSKPGTGGVTEAFF,TGCGCCAGCAGTAAGCCCGGGACAGGGGGGGTCACTGAAGCTTTCTTT
TRBD2,16,.,TRBV10-3,TRBJ2-5,CAITEGSGGPGETQYF,TGTGCCATCACGGAGGGTAGCGGGGGGCCGGGGGAGACCCAGTACTTC
TRBD1,12,once,TRBV5-6,TRBJ1-3,CASSPTGGKIYF,TGTGCCAGCAGCCCGACAGGGGGGAAGATATATTTT
TRBD1,15,.,TRBV9,TRBJ1-1,CASSAGTGLNTEAFF,TGTGCCAGCAGCGCCGGGACAGGGCTAAACACTGAAGCTTTCTTT
.,13,.,TRBV5-4,TRBJ2-5,CASSLAGSEEQYF,TGTGCCAGCAGCTTGGCCGGGTCGGAGGAGCAGTACTTC
.,14,.,TRBV30,TRBJ2-1,CAWKPGIPYNEQFF,TGTGCCTGGAAGCCGGGGATCCCCTACAATGAGCAGTTCTTC
.,12,.,TRBV7-9,TRBJ1-1,CSSSLLRHEAFF,TGTTCCAGCAGCTTACTACGACATGAAGCTTTCTTT
TRBD1,15,.,TRBV13,TRBJ1-2,CASSSDPGGPYGYTF,TGTGCCAGCAGCTCAGACCCAGGGGGGCCCTATGGCTACACCTTC
TRBD1,15,.,TRBV5-1,TRBJ2-7,CASRLSGGEAYEQYF,TGCGCCAGCAGACTATCAGGGGGAGAGGCGTACGAGCAGTACTTC
TRBD2,14,.,TRBV19,TRBJ2-1,CASSIGGSLNEQFF,TGTGCCAGTAGTATAGGCGGGAGTCTCAATGAGCAGTTCTTC
TRBD2,17,.,TRBV10-3,TRBJ2-1,CAISGTSGFQVLNEQFF,TGTGCCATCAGCGGGACTAGCGGGTTCCAGGTTCTGAATGAGCAGTTCTTC
.,12,once,TRBV11-3,TRBJ2-7,CASSLYQGEQYF,TGTGCCAGCAGCTTATATCAGGGCGAGCAGTACTTC
.,15,once,TRBV7-2,TRBJ2-7,CASSPGVAQFYEQYF,TGTGCCAGCAGCCCCGGGGTAGCGCAATTCTACGAGCAGTACTTC
TRBD2,14,few,TRBV9,TRBJ2-3,CASSGLAGADTQYF,TGTGCCAGCAGCGGACTAGCGGGAGCAGATACGCAGTATTTT
.,15,.,TRBV2,TRBJ2-3,CALSPAVRSTDTQYF,TGTGCCCTCAGCCCCGCGGTCAGAAGCACAGATACGCAGTATTTT
.,14,once,TRBV5-1,TRBJ1-2,CASSFVSSNYGYTF,TGCGCCAGCAGCTTCGTCAGTTCTAACTATGGCTACACCTTC
.,12,.,TRBV7-8,TRBJ1-1,CASSWDIGEAFF,TGTGCCAGCAGCTGGGACATTGGTGAAGCTTTCTTT
TRBD2,14,.,TRBV9,TRBJ2-1,CASSVRTSYNEQFF,TGTGCCAGCAGCGTTCGGACTAGCTACAATGAGCAGTTCTTC
TRBD1,14,.,TRBV7-6,TRBJ1-4,CASSLGTGSEKLFF,TGTGCCAGCAGCCTGGGGACAGGGAGTGAAAAACTGTTTTTT
.,13,.,TRBV6-1,TRBJ2-4,CASSEGSVSSQYF,TGTGCCAGCAGTGAAGGGAGTGTCTCTAGCCAGTACTTC
.,15,.,TRBV9,TRBJ2-7,CASSVDQGEGGEQYF,TGTGCCAGCAGCGTAGACCAGGGCGAAGGGGGCGAGCAGTACTTC
TRBD2,15,.,TRBV6-5,TRBJ2-1,CASTGASGAYNEQFF,TGTGCCAGCACAGGGGCTAGCGGGGCCTACAATGAGCAGTTCTTC
TRBD1,14,.,TRBV27,TRBJ1-1,CASRQDRGPTEAFF,TGTGCCAGCAGACAAGACAGGGGGCCCACTGAAGCTTTCTTT
.,16,few,TRBV9,TRBJ1-2,CASSVGHQSGNYGYTF,TGTGCCAGCAGCGTAGGACACCAGTCGGGAAACTATGGCTACACCTTC
.,13,.,TRBV7-2,TRBJ1-2,CASSYDYNYGYTF,TGTGCCAGCAGCTACGACTATAACTATGGCTACACCTTC
.,15,.,TRBV19,TRBJ1-5,CASSISQGRGQPQHF,TGTGCCAGTAGTATTTCTCAGGGGCGAGGTCAGCCCCAGCATTTT
.,15,few,TRBV2,TRBJ1-3,CASRGGLRGGNTIYF,TGTGCCAGCCGGGGGGGGCTGCGAGGGGGAAACACCATATATTTT
TRBD1,14,.,TRBV6-5,TRBJ2-7,CASSYGQGAVEQYF,TGTGCCAGCAGTTACGGACAGGGGGCGGTAGAGCAGTACTTC
TRBD1,17,.,TRBV7-2,TRBJ1-2,CASSETGTGATNYGYTF,TGTGCCAGCAGCGAAACCGGGACAGGGGCGACTAACTATGGCTACACCTTC
.,14,once,TRBV29-1,TRBJ1-1,CSVGAKGGGMEAFF,TGCAGCGTTGGGGCCAAAGGGGGTGGCATGGAAGCTTTCTTT
.,16,.,TRBV6-1,TRBJ2-7,CASSELFGQGIYEQYF,TGTGCCAGCAGTGAGTTATTTGGGCAGGGGATCTACGAGCAGTACTTC
.,14,.,TRBV28,TRBJ2-2,CATGGTALTGELFF,TGTGCCACGGGGGGGACAGCCCTCACCGGGGAGCTGTTTTTT
.,17,.,TRBV9,TRBJ1-1,CASSVDHGQLGDTEAFF,TGTGCCAGCAGCGTAGATCATGGCCAGCTCGGGGACACTGAAGCTTTCTTT
TRBD1,14,once,TRBV5-1,TRBJ1-6,CASSPPGGSSPLHF,TGCGCCAGCAGCCCACCAGGGGGGAGTTCACCCCTCCACTTT
TRBD2,16,.,TRBV5-1,TRBJ2-1,CASSEPGGASYNEQFF,TGCGCCAGCAGCGAACCCGGGGGGGCCTCCTACAATGAGCAGTTCTTC
TRBD2,16,.,TRBV30,TRBJ2-3,CAWILSSGGAPDTQYF,TGTGCCTGGATCCTCTCTAGCGGGGGGGCCCCCGATACGCAGTATTTT
.,18,.,TRBV15,TRBJ2-5,CATSIGVVVIGSQETQYF,TGTGCCACCAGCATCGGGGTGGTCGTAATTGGATCACAAGAGACCCAGTACTTC
TRBD1,16,few,TRBV9,TRBJ2-2,CASSVTTGRYTGELFF,TGTGCCAGCAGCGTTACGACAGGGCGATACACCGGGGAGCTGTTTTTT
.,15,.,TRBV21-1,TRBJ2-1,CASSKVVAGLDEQFF,TGTGCCAGCAGCAAAGTCGTCGCGGGGTTGGATGAGCAGTTCTTC
.,14,.,TRBV4-1,TRBJ1-5,CASSPAGFNQPQHF,TGCGCCAGCAGCCCCGCGGGGTTCAATCAGCCCCAGCATTTT
.,14,few,TRBV7-8,TRBJ1-5,CASSQNSGPRSQHF,TGTGCCAGCAGCCAGAACAGCGGGCCCCGGTCCCAGCATTTT
.,11,.,TRBV29-1,TRBJ1-2,CSVEQVYGYTF,TGCAGCGTTGAACAGGTTTATGGCTACACCTTC
.,13,.,TRBV19,TRBJ1-1,CASSAQGNTEAFF,TGTGCCAGTAGCGCACAGGGGAACACTGAAGCTTTCTTT
.,11,.,TRBV9,TRBJ2-3,CASSREDTQYF,TGTGCCAGCAGCCGAGAGGATACGCAGTATTTT
.,15,.,TRBV28,TRBJ1-1,CASSFPNRGNTEAFF,TGTGCCAGCAGTTTCCCCAACCGGGGGAACACTGAAGCTTTCTTT
.,14,.,TRBV11-2,TRBJ2-1,CASSFISGNNEQFF,TGTGCCAGCAGCTTCATTAGCGGCAACAATGAGCAGTTCTTC
TRBD1,12,.,TRBV5-8,TRBJ1-2,CASSWTGSGYTF,TGTGCCAGCAGCTGGACAGGGAGTGGCTACACCTTC